This T cell receptor (beta chain) was sequenced in a study of blood T cells in healthy people across ages. Together with a sample-barcoded 5' primer, a J-beta primer mix was included in a second PCR lasting roughly 6 to 12 cycles. Every cDNA molecule bore a tag from a template-switch adaptor containing 12 random nucleotides. TCRdb re-analysed the 5' RACE reads in MiXCR, keeping a single row per CDR3 protein. The data show around 1.7 million distinct CDR3 sequences, with roughly 27% seen just once and 7.7% held by the top ten. There are 15 residues in the CDR3. V gave up 5 bases and J gave up 5 bases, with 16 bases separating them. Germline V gene data show CDR1 as SEHNR and CDR2 as FQNEAQ (reference sequence).

The chain recombines TRBV7-9 with TRBJ1-5; tentative D call: TRBD1 (5 bases). Source material: blood. The sequence was obtained from a woman in her twenties or thirties in good health. In nucleotides, the CDR3 is TGTGCCAGCAGCCCCAACGGGGACTCCGATCAGCCCCAGCATTTT. It codes for CASSPNGDSDQPQHF. Full variable domain (missing parts from reference TRBV7-9 and TRBJ1-5): DTGVSQNPRHKITKRGQNVTFRCDPISEHNRLYWYRQTLGQGPEFLTYFQNEAQLEKSRLLSDRFSAERPKGSFSTLEIQRTEQGDSAMYLCASSPNGDSDQPQHFGDGTRLSIL.